Below, 23 T cell receptor beta chains from the same sample are listed, as sequenced in a study of blood T cells in healthy people across ages. For the second PCR, which ran for roughly 6 to 12 cycles, a sample-barcoded 5' primer and a J-beta primer mix were used. TCRdb analysed the 5' RACE reads with MiXCR anew, one entry per CDR3 protein. The sample has hundreds of thousands of distinct CDR3 sequences; 45% to 60% are singletons. Material: blood. The receptor set was obtained from a woman older than 75 in good health.

This chain joins TRBV6-2 or TRBV6-3 and TRBJ2-1; 13 bases fit TRBD2. Germline CDR1 reads MNHEY; CDR2 reads SVGEGT. The CDR3 has 19 amino acids. The J segment lost 9 bases and the V segment lost 0 bases, leaving 14 bases of the junction unmatched. The DNA of the CDR3 is TGTGCCAGCAGTTACTCGAGGCAAACCGGGACTAGCGGGGAGTCTGAGCAGTTCTTC. Translated, it gives CASSYSRQTGTSGESEQFF.

J is TRBJ2-7 and V is TRBV4-3; 7 bases agree with TRBD1. The CDR3 is 16 residues long. Per germline, CDR1 LGHNA and CDR2 YSLEER. V was clipped by 1 base and J by 4 bases; unmatched bases: 10. CDR3 DNA sequence: TGCGCCAGCAGCCAAGTCACCGTGGACAGGAAATACGAGCAGTACTTC. Translation gives CASSQVTVDRKYEQYF.

This chain uses TRBV2 with TRBJ1-1; TRBD1 matches at 8 bases. The V gene end was trimmed by 5 bases and the J gene end by 5 bases; junction bases not matched to a gene: 13. Per the germline V gene, CDR1 is SNHLY and CDR2 is FYNNEI. The CDR3 is 16 amino acids. The CDR3 spells CASSHLRQGLSTEAFF. CDR3 coding DNA: TGTGCCAGCAGTCACCTTCGACAGGGGCTGAGTACTGAAGCTTTCTTT.

Concerning this clonotype itself: This sequence may be a read error, since a much larger clone differs from it by one base. This rearrangement joins TRBV12-3 or TRBV12-4 to TRBJ2-3; the D gene is possibly TRBD1 (6 bases). The CDR3 is made up of 14 amino acids. V lost 4 bases and J 0 bases, leaving 8 bases between the germline ends. The DNA of the CDR3 is TGTGCCAGCAGTTCAGGGGCTAGCACAGATACGCAGTATTTT. This encodes CASSSGASTDTQYF.

The gene calls are TRBV21-1 and TRBJ2-4; TRBD1, the table's D call, was not compared with the DNA. TRBV21-1 constitutes a pseudogene. This CDR3 has 13 residues. CDR3 bases: TGTGCCACCTTGGGACAGGGGAAAAACATTCAGTACTTC. Translated: CATLGQGKNIQYF.

The chain recombines TRBV20-1 with TRBJ2-7, with D possibly called TRBD1 or TRBD2 (5 bases each). Germline-derived CDR1 and CDR2 are DFQATT and SNEGSKA (reference sequence). Trimming removed 6 bases from V and 1 base from J, with 16 bases in between. This CDR3 has 14 amino acids. Written as DNA, the CDR3 is TGCAGTGCGAACCCGGGAAAGGGGTCCTACGAGCAGTACTTC. It codes for CSANPGKGSYEQYF.

As concerns this clonotype: A read error may produce the germline difference seen at one junction end. This chain uses TRBV27 with TRBJ2-5, with 7 nucleotides matching TRBD2. The CDR3 totals 15 residues. Germline-derived CDR1 and CDR2 are MNHEY and SMNVEV (reference sequence). The CDR3 region is CTSSLSGGGSETQYF. CDR3 coding DNA: TGTACCAGCAGTTTATCTGGCGGGGGATCGGAGACTCAGTACTTC.

In its sample, this clonotype was seen many times. In DNA, the CDR3 is TGTGCCAGCAGTCTTACAGGGGGCAGGGGTAGAGCTTTCTTT. Translating gives CASSLTGGRGRAFF. V gene TRBV27 combines with J gene TRBJ1-1; 9 nucleotides align to TRBD1. CDR3 length: 14 amino acids. V lost 5 bases and J lost 10; bases outside the gene matches: 11. Germline CDR1 is MNHEY and CDR2 is SMNVEV (reference sequence).

The chain links TRBV29-1 to TRBJ1-2; possibly TRBD1 for D (5 bases). This CDR3 is built from 13 residues. Germline values: CDR1 SQVTM, CDR2 ANQGSEA. V lost 3 bases to trimming and J lost 5 bases, with 13 bases between them. The CDR3 coding sequence is TGCAGCGTTGACCCCGGGACGAAGTATGGCTACACCTTC. This gives the protein CSVDPGTKYGYTF.

The V call is TRBV29-1, the J call TRBJ2-7, with D possibly TRBD2 on 7 matching bases. The last part of the DNA fits TRBJ2-5 better; the J call may be wrong. The CDR3 consists of 15 residues. Germline V gene data show CDR1 as SQVTM and CDR2 as ANQGSEA. The CDR3 protein is CSEGGGINGLETQYF. The CDR3 region has the DNA TGCAGCGAGGGGGGGGGAATAAACGGGTTAGAGACCCAGTACTTC.

This clonotype was counted at least ten times. One end of the junction does not line up with germline, which may come from a read error. The V call is TRBV29-1, the J call TRBJ2-1; no firm D call. Germline CDR1 reads SQVTM; CDR2 reads ANQGSEA. This CDR3 comprises 12 residues. In DNA, the CDR3 is TGCACCGTTGGCGACTCCTACAATGAGCAGTTCTTC. This translates into CTVGDSYNEQFF.

This clonotype was seen a handful of times. The chain uses TRBV2 and TRBJ2-3; tentatively, D is TRBD1 or TRBD2 (5 bases each). V lost 4 bases and J lost 1, with 12 bases in between. This CDR3 region has 15 residues. Germline loops: CDR1 SNHLY, CDR2 FYNNEI. The CDR3 here is CASSALGVGTDTQYF. The CDR3 region has the DNA TGTGCCAGCAGTGCCCTGGGGGTGGGCACAGATACGCAGTATTTT.

The chain couples TRBV29-1 to TRBJ2-3, with D unresolved. The CDR3 has 13 amino acids. CDR1 and CDR2 (germline): SQVTM, ANQGSEA. Here the CDR3 reads CSADEVLADTQYF. CDR3 DNA sequence: TGCAGTGCCGATGAGGTACTGGCAGATACGCAGTATTTT.

This clonotype has only one observation. The chain recombines TRBV29-1 with TRBJ2-5, with 11 bases lining up with TRBD2. In germline, CDR1 is SQVTM, CDR2 ANQGSEA. CDR3 length: 15 amino acids. The trim removed 4 bases at V and 11 bases at J, leaving 15 bases unmatched. The CDR3 nucleotides read TGCAGCGTTGGGAGGGGGCTAGCGGGAGGAAATGAGCAGTACTTC. It is translated as CSVGRGLAGGNEQYF.

This clonotype was counted between two and nine times. Possible read error: a much larger clone is one base away. V is TRBV7-2 and J is TRBJ2-1, with TRBD2 as a possible D gene (5 bases). With the DNA end fitting TRBJ2-7 better, the J assignment may be wrong. The CDR3 covers 16 residues. Germline CDR1 is SGHTA and CDR2 is FQGNSA. The CDR3 sequence is CASSRGRVSSYNEQYF. The CDR3, as DNA: TGTGCCAGCAGCCGAGGGCGGGTGAGCTCCTACAATGAGCAGTACTTC.

There are many counts of this clonotype. CDR3 bases: TGCAGTGCCCGTACCCCCAGCGGGGGAAACAAAAACATTCAGTACTTC. This encodes CSARTPSGGNKNIQYF. This chain links TRBV20-1 with TRBJ2-4; TRBD2 aligns across 8 bases. The CDR3 totals 16 residues. Germline V gene sequence: CDR1 DFQATT, CDR2 SNEGSKA (reference sequence). V dropped 6 bases and J dropped 3; count of bases not matched to a gene: 13.

This clonotype was seen ten or more times. The V and J genes are TRBV19 and TRBJ2-1; D is perhaps TRBD2 (6 bases). V gave up 1 base and J gave up 7 bases, with 14 bases separating them. Germline-derived CDR1 and CDR2 are LNHDA and SQIVND (reference sequence). This CDR3 spans 15 amino acids. This chain's CDR3 is CASSIAGTPWNEQFF. Written as DNA, the CDR3 is TGTGCCAGTAGTATAGCAGGGACTCCCTGGAATGAGCAGTTCTTC.

Worth noting for this clonotype: The junction and the germline gene differ at one end; a read error may be behind it. The rearrangement uses TRBV7-7 and TRBJ2-2; 8 bases are a match to TRBD1. Germline V gene data show CDR1 as SSHAT and CDR2 as FNYEAQ (reference sequence). This CDR3 has 15 residues. The CDR3 is CASRAGGSLAGELFF. CDR3 coding DNA: TGTGCTAGCAGGGCAGGGGGCAGCTTGGCCGGGGAGCTGTTTTTT.

The chain employs TRBV28 and TRBJ2-7; D not certain. Germline V gives CDR1 MDHEN, CDR2 SYDVKM. The CDR3 spans 14 residues. Trimming took off 4 bases at V and 3 bases at J, with 13 bases between the two ends. The CDR3 region has the DNA TGTGCCAGCAGTTCGCCTGAAGGGATCTACGAGCAGTACTTC. Translating gives CASSSPEGIYEQYF.

This clonotype was observed a single time. A single base separates this from a much larger clone, so it may be a read error. The CDR3 nucleotides are TGTGCCGGCAGCCAGGGACAACCGAGTGAAAAACTGTTTTTT. This gives the protein CAGSQGQPSEKLFF. The chain carries TRBV7-2 and TRBJ1-4, with TRBD1 as a possible D gene (6 bases). Per germline, CDR1 SGHTA and CDR2 FQGNSA. The length of the CDR3 is 14 residues.

This chain joins TRBV7-2 and TRBJ1-1; no reliable D call. Germline V gives CDR1 SGHTA, CDR2 FQGNSA. V lost 2 bases to trimming and J lost 0 bases, with 10 bases between them. CDR3 length equals 15 residues. For the CDR3, the DNA is TGTGCCAGCAGCTTAACCCCAGAGCTGAACACTGAAGCTTTCTTT. This sequence encodes CASSLTPELNTEAFF.

This clonotype was recorded a few times. The chain couples TRBV27 to TRBJ2-5, with TRBD2 identical over 8 bases. Germline assignment: CDR1 MNHEY and CDR2 SMNVEV (reference sequence). Trimming took 5 bases from V and 11 from J; bases not matched to a gene: 16. The CDR3 covers 15 residues. Written as DNA, the CDR3 is TGTGCCAGCAGTGGGTTCGGGGGGGGAAGGAATGAGCAGTACTTC. Protein sequence: CASSGFGGGRNEQYF.

The chain couples TRBV11-2 to TRBJ2-5; D ambiguous. This CDR3 contains 15 residues. V was trimmed by 4 bases and J by 4 bases, leaving 16 bases between them. CDR1 is SGHAT and CDR2 is FQNNGV in the germline V gene. This CDR3 is CASSSFGTVGETQYF. CDR3 nucleotides: TGTGCCAGCAGCTCCTTCGGAACAGTGGGAGAGACCCAGTACTTC.